Listed below are T cell receptor beta chains from one sample, sequenced in a study of post-analysis software for immune sequencing data. One entry per CDR3 protein results from TCRdb running MiXCR on the PCR reads. This sample has hundreds of thousands of distinct CDR3 sequences, with 59% found just once. The sequenced sample consisted of blood. These receptors originate from a girl aged 2-10 years with multiple sclerosis. CDR3s include the opening cysteine and the closing phenylalanine or tryptophan. A D gene is named only where the DNA matches it firmly. Size is omitted from some rows. Given values are once, few, many or a class for expanded clones.

J gene | V gene | clone size | D gene | CDR3 DNA | CDR3 protein
TRBJ2-1 | TRBV5-1 | . | TRBD2 | TGCGCCAGCAGCAGGCGACTAGCGGGAGGAAGCCATGAGCAGTTCTTC | CASSRRLAGGSHEQFF
TRBJ1-1 | TRBV3-1 | . | . | TGTGCCAGCAGCAACAGGGAGACTGAAGCTTTCTTT | CASSNRETEAFF
TRBJ1-1 | TRBV9 | few | . | TGTGCCAGCAGCCCGTACAGTGGACCGGACACTGAAGCTTTCTTT | CASSPYSGPDTEAFF
TRBJ2-7 | TRBV29-1 | many | . | TGCAGCGTTGGGGACTCCTACGAGCAGTACTTC | CSVGDSYEQYF
TRBJ2-1 | TRBV7-8 | . | TRBD2 | TGTGCCAGCAGCCCCCCTCTAGCGGGAGTAGGAGGTGAGCAGTTCTTC | CASSPPLAGVGGEQFF
TRBJ1-2 | TRBV20-1 | . | . | TGCAGTGCTAGAGATCCGGGACCCGGGTCCTATGGCTACACCTTC | CSARDPGPGSYGYTF
TRBJ2-7 | TRBV12-3/TRBV12-4 | once | . | TGTGCCAGCAGTTTTGTAGGGGGACTCTCCTACGAGCAGTACTTC | CASSFVGGLSYEQYF
TRBJ1-1 | TRBV29-1 | . | TRBD1 | TGCAGCTCCCGCGAGGGGGACAGGGTGAACACTGAAGCTTTCTTT | CSSREGDRVNTEAFF
TRBJ2-7 | TRBV25-1 | . | TRBD1 | TGTGCCAGCAGTGCCTCGGGACAGATGAATGAGCAGTACTTC | CASSASGQMNEQYF
TRBJ2-3 | TRBV11-2 | . | . | TGTGCCAGCAGGCCAACAGGGTCCTCAGGGACGCAGTATTTT | CASRPTGSSGTQYF
TRBJ1-5 | TRBV29-1 | few | TRBD1 | TGCAGCGTACGGGACAGTATCAATCAGCCCCAGCATTTT | CSVRDSINQPQHF
TRBJ2-5 | TRBV7-9 | . | TRBD2 | TGTGCCAGCAGCTTGGAATTGAGCGGGGGAGGAGTCCCTACGGAGACCCAGTACTTC | CASSLELSGGGVPTETQYF
TRBJ2-3 | TRBV6-1 | . | TRBD2 | TGTGCCAGCAGACCTACGGGAGGACCGTTAATTCCGCCGGGGACGCAGTATTTT | CASRPTGGPLIPPGTQYF
TRBJ2-3 | TRBV5-1 | once | . | TGCGCCAGCAGCTGGTTAGGCGGAGGGACAGATACGCAGTATTTT | CASSWLGGGTDTQYF
TRBJ2-3 | TRBV5-1 | . | TRBD2 | TGCGCCAGCAGCTTGGAGGGACTAGCGGGGGACCTCCCAGATACGCAGTATTTT | CASSLEGLAGDLPDTQYF
TRBJ2-1 | TRBV7-2 | few | . | TGTGCCAGCAGCTTAGGGCCCGGTCGGGCTGATGAGCAGTTCTTC | CASSLGPGRADEQFF
TRBJ2-3 | TRBV12-3/TRBV12-4 | . | . | TGTGCCAGCAGTTGGGCGGATACGCAGTATTTT | CASSWADTQYF
TRBJ2-1 | TRBV15 | . | . | TGTGCCACCAGCAGAGATCAAGGGGCCGGGGACAATGAGCGGTTCTTC | CATSRDQGAGDNERFF
TRBJ2-7 | TRBV20-1 | once | TRBD2 | TGCAGTGCTACCGAGCCTAGCGGGAGCCACGAGCAGTACTTC | CSATEPSGSHEQYF
TRBJ2-3 | TRBV24-1 | . | . | TGTGCCACCCGAAGGACAGCTAGCACAGATACGCAGTATTTT | CATRRTASTDTQYF
TRBJ2-1 | TRBV12-3/TRBV12-4 | . | . | TGTGCCAGCAGTTTAAGGTTGCAGTCCTACAATGAGCAGTTCTTC | CASSLRLQSYNEQFF
TRBJ2-4 | TRBV3-1 | . | TRBD1 | TGTGCCAGCAGCCCCCCGCCGGGACAGGGTAAAAACATTCAGTACTTC | CASSPPPGQGKNIQYF
TRBJ2-3 | TRBV29-1 | few | TRBD2 | TGCAGCGTTGGAGGCCAAGCGGGAGGGCCTCATACGCAGTATTTT | CSVGGQAGGPHTQYF
TRBJ1-1 | TRBV7-2 | . | . | TGTGCCAGCAGCGTGACTCGGGGGGTGAACACTGAGGCTTTCTTT | CASSVTRGVNTEAFF